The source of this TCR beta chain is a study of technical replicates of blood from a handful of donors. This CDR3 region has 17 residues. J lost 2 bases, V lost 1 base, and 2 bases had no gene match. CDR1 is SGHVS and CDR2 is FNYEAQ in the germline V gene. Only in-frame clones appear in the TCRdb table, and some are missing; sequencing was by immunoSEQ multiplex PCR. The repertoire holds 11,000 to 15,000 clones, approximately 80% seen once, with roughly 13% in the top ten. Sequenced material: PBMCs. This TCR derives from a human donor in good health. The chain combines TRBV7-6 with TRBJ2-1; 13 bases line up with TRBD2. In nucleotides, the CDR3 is TGTGCCAGCAGCTTAGAAGGGACTAGCGGGACCTACAATGAGCAGTTCTTC. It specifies CASSLEGTSGTYNEQFF.